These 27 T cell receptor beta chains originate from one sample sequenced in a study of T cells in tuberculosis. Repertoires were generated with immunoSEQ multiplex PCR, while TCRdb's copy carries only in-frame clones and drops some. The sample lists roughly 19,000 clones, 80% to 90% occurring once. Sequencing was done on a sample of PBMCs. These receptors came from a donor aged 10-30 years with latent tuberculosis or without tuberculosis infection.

The CDR3 coding sequence is TGTGCCAGCAGCTCAGCAGGGGCCTACTATGGCTACACCTTC. Translating it yields CASSSAGAYYGYTF. The chain links TRBV11-2 to TRBJ1-2; the D gene is possibly TRBD1 (6 bases). The CDR3 length is 14 residues. Trimming took off 4 bases at V and 3 bases at J, with 12 bases between the two ends. The germline gives CDR1 SGHAT, CDR2 FQNNGV.

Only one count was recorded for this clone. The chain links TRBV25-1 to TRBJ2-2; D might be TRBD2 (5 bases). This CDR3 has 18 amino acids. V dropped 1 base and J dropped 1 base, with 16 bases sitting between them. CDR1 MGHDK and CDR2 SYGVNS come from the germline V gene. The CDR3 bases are TGTGCCAGCAGTGAATTTCCGACGGGCGGACTGAACACCGGGGAGCTGTTTTTT. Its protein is CASSEFPTGGLNTGELFF.

As DNA, the CDR3 is TGTGCCAGCAGCTCCGGGCCAGGGGGCAGGGAAGCTTTCTTT. Translated, it gives CASSSGPGGREAFF. The V call is TRBV6-5, the J call TRBJ1-1; 8 nucleotides agree with TRBD1. The CDR3 sequence is 14 residues long. The germline CDR1 and CDR2 sequences are MNHEY and SVGAGI. Losses at the gene ends were 6 bases for V and 8 bases for J; bases not matched to a gene: 11.

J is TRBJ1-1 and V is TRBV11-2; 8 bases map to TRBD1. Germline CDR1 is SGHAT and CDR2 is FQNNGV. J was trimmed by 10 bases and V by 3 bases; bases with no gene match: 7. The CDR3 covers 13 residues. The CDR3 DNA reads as TGTGCCAGCAGCTTTGGACAGGGATCTTCAGCTTTCTTT. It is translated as CASSFGQGSSAFF.

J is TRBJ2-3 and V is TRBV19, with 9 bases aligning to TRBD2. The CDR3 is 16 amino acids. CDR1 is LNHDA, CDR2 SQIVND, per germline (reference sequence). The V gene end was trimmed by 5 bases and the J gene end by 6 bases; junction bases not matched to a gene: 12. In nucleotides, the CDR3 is TGTGCCAGTAGTCCAACGCTAGCGGGGCCGTGGGATACGCAGTATTTT. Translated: CASSPTLAGPWDTQYF.

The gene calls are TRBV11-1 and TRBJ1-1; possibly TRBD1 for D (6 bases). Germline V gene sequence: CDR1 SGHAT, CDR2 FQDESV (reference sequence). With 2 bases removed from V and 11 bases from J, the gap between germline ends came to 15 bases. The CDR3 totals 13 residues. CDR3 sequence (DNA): TGTGCCAGCAGCTTATCCGGGACATTAACGGCTTTCTTT. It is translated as CASSLSGTLTAFF. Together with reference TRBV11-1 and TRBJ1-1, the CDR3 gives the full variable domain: EAEVAQSPRYKITEKSQAVAFWCDPISGHATLYWYRQILGQGPELLVQFQDESVVDDSQLPKDRFSAERLKGVDSTLKIQPAELGDSAMYLCASSLSGTLTAFFGQGTRLTVV.

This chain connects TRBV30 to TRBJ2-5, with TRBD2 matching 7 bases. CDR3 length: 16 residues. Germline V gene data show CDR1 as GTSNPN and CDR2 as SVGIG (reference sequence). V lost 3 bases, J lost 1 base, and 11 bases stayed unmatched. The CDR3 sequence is CAWSTSSGLSQETQYF. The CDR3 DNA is TGTGCCTGGAGCACCAGCTCGGGACTATCCCAAGAGACCCAGTACTTC.

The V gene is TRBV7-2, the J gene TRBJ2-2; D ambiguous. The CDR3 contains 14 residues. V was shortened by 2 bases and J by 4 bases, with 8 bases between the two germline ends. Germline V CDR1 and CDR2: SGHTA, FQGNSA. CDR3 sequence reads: CASSLLTVTGELFF. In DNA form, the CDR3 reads TGTGCCAGCAGCTTACTTACTGTCACCGGGGAGCTGTTTTTT.

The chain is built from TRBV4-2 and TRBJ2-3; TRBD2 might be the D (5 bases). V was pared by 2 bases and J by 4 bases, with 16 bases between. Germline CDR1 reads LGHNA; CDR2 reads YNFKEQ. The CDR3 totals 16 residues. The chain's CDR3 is CASSQPGVAMADTQYF. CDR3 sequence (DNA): TGTGCCAGCAGCCAACCCGGGGTAGCGATGGCAGATACGCAGTATTTT.

CDR3 bases: TGCGCCAGCAGCTCGAGGCCCGACCCCGGGGAGCTGTTTTTT. Its protein product is CASSSRPDPGELFF. J is TRBJ2-2 and V is TRBV5-1; D not resolved. The CDR3 spans 14 residues. With 3 bases removed from V and 6 bases from J, the gap between germline ends came to 12 bases. CDR1 and CDR2 (germline): SGHRS, YFSETQ.

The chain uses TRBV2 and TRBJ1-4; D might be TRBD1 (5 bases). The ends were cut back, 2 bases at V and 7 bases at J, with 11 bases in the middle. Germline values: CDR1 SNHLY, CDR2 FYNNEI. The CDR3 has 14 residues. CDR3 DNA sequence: TGTGCCAGCAGTGAACAGGGACTTCGTGAAAAACTGTTTTTT. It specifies CASSEQGLREKLFF.

The CDR3 DNA sequence: TGCGCCAGCAGTCAATCTAGAGACAGTCCTCACTTCTATGGCTACACCTTC. Translating gives CASSQSRDSPHFYGYTF. The V and J genes are TRBV23-1 and TRBJ1-2; D might be TRBD1 (5 bases). TRBV23-1 is assigned to the ORF class and has an uncertain function. Trimming removed 0 bases at V and 4 bases at J, with 18 bases between. The CDR3 covers 17 residues.

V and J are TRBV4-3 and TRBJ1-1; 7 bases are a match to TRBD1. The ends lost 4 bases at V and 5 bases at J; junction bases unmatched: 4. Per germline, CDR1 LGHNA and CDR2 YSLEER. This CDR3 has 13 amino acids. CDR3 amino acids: CASSPTGRTEAFF. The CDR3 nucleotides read TGCGCCAGCAGCCCGACAGGGAGAACTGAAGCTTTCTTT.

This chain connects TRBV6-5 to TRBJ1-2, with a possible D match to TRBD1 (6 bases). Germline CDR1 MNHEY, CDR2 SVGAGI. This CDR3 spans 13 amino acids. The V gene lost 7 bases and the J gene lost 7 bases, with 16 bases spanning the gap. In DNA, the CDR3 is TGTGCCAGCACCGACGGGACACGACTTGGCTACACCTTC. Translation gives CASTDGTRLGYTF.

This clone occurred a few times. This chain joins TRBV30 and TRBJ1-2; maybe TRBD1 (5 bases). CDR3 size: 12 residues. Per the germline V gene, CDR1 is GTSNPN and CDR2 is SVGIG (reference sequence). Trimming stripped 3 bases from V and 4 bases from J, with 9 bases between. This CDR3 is CAWRYQGYGYTF. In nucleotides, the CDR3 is TGTGCCTGGAGATACCAGGGCTATGGCTACACCTTC.

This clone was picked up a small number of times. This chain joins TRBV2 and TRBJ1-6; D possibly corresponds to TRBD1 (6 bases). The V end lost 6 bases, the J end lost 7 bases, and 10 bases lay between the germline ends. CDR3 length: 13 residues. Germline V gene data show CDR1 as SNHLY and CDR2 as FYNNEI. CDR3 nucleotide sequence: TGTGCCAGCAGGGACAGCCGAAATTCACCCCTCCACTTT. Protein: CASRDSRNSPLHF. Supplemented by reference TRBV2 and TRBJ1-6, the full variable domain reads EPEVTQTPSHQVTQMGQEVILRCVPISNHLYFYWYRQILGQKVEFLVSFYNNEISEKSEIFDDQFSVERPDGSNFTLKIRSTKLEDSAMYFCASRDSRNSPLHFGNGTRLTVT.

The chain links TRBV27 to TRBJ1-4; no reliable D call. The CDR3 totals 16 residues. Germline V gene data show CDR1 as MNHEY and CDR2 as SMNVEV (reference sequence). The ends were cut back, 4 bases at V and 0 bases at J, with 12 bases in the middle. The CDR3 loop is CASSYQSIATNEKLFF. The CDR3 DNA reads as TGTGCCAGCAGTTACCAGTCCATTGCAACTAATGAAAAACTGTTTTTT. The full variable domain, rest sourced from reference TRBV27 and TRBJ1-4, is EAQVTQNPRYLITVTGKKLTVTCSQNMNHEYMSWYRQDPGLGLRQIYYSMNVEVTDKGDVPEGYKVSRKEKRNFPLILESPSPNQTSLYFCASSYQSIATNEKLFFGSGTQLSVL.

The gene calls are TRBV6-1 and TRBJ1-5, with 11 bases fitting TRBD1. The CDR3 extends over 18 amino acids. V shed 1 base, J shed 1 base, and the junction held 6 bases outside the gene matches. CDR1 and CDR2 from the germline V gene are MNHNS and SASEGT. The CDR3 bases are TGTGCCAGCAGTGAAGGGACAGGGGGCTGGAGAAGCAATCAGCCCCAGCATTTT. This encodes CASSEGTGGWRSNQPQHF.

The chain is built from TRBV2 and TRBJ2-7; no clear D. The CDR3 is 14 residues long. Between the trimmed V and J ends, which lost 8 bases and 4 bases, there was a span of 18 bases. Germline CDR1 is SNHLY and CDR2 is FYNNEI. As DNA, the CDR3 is TGTGCCAGCGACTGGAGCGCAACTAATTACGAGCAGTACTTC. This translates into CASDWSATNYEQYF.

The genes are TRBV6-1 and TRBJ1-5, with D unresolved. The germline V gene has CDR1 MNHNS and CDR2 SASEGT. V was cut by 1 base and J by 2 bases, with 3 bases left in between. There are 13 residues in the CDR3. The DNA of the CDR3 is TGTGCCAGCAGTGAAGGAGGCAATCAGCCCCAGCATTTT. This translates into CASSEGGNQPQHF.

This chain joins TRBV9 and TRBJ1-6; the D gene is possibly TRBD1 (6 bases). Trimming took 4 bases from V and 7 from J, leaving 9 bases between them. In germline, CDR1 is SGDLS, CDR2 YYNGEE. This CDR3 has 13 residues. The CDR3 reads CASSLDRNSPLHF. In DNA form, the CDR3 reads TGTGCCAGCAGCCTCGACAGGAATTCACCCCTCCACTTT. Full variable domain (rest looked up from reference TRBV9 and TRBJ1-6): DSGVTQTPKHLITATGQRVTLRCSPRSGDLSVYWYQQSLDQGLQFLIQYYNGEERAKGNILERFSAQQFPDLHSELNLSSLELGDSALYFCASSLDRNSPLHFGNGTRLTVT.

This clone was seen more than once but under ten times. CDR3 sequence (DNA): TGTGCCTGGAGTGTATTGTCTGGCCCTGAAGCTTTCTTT. Amino acid sequence: CAWSVLSGPEAFF. This chain uses TRBV30 with TRBJ1-1; D ambiguous. Germline V gives CDR1 GTSNPN, CDR2 SVGIG (reference sequence). This CDR3 is built from 13 residues. The V and J ends lost 0 bases and 6 bases respectively, with 11 bases between them.

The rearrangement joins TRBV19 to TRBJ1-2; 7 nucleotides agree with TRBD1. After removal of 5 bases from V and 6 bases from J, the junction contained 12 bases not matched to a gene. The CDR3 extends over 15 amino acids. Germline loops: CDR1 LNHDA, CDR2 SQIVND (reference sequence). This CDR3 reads CASSRQGYDYDGYTF. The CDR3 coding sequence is TGTGCCAGTAGTCGACAGGGATATGATTACGATGGCTACACCTTC.

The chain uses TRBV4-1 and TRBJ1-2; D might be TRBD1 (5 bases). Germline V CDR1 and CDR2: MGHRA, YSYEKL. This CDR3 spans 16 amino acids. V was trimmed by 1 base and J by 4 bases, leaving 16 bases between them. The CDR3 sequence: CASSQAYSGTAYGYTF. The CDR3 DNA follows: TGCGCCAGCAGCCAAGCCTACTCCGGGACTGCCTATGGCTACACCTTC.

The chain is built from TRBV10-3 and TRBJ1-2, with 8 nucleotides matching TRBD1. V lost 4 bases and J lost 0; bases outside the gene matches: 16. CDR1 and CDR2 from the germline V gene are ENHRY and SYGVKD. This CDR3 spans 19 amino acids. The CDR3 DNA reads TGTGCCATCAGTGGTACGGTAGGGGGACAGGAGGTTACTAACTATGGCTACACCTTC. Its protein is CAISGTVGGQEVTNYGYTF.

The CDR3 DNA reads as TGTGCCAGCAGCTTAGGGGCGTGGGTCCGCACAGATACGCAGTATTTT. Protein sequence: CASSLGAWVRTDTQYF. The chain couples TRBV7-8 to TRBJ2-3; unclear D gene. The V end was cut by 1 base, the J end by 1 base, with 12 bases between. CDR3 length equals 16 residues. Germline assignment: CDR1 SGHVS and CDR2 FQNEAQ.

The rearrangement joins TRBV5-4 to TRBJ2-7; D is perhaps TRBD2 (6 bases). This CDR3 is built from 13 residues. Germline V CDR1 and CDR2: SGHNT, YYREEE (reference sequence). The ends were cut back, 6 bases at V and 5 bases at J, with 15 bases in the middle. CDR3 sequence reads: CASTPWGVDEQYF. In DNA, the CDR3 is TGTGCCAGCACCCCCTGGGGGGTGGACGAGCAGTACTTC. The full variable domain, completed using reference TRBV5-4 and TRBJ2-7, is ETGVTQSPTHLIKTRGQQVTLRCSSQSGHNTVSWYQQALGQGPQFIFQYYREEENGRGNFPPRFSGLQFPNYSSELNVNALELDDSALYLCASTPWGVDEQYFGPGTRLTVT.